Presented here are 21 T cell receptor beta chains from one specimen sequenced in a study of cytomegalovirus exposure and HLA in healthy donors. Clones were read by immunoSEQ multiplex PCR, and TCRdb kept only the in-frame ones, dropping some. The sample has 250,000 or so clones; roughly 87% are singletons. The sample taken for sequencing was PBMCs. The receptors stem from a man in his late teens or twenties in good health and CMV-seropositive.

The chain uses TRBV6-1 and TRBJ2-1, with 12 bases fitting TRBD1. V trimming: 6 bases; J trimming: 7 bases; junction bases outside the gene matches: 4. Germline assignment: CDR1 MNHNS and CDR2 SASEGT. The CDR3 length is 14 residues. CDR3 loop: CASSWGQGANEQFF. As DNA, the CDR3 is TGTGCCAGCAGCTGGGGACAGGGGGCAAATGAGCAGTTCTTC.

The V gene is TRBV19, the J gene TRBJ2-7; the match to TRBD1 covers 8 bases. The CDR3 length is 16 residues. Germline V CDR1 and CDR2: LNHDA, SQIVND (reference sequence). V gave up 4 bases and J gave up 5 bases; unmatched junction bases: 13. This CDR3 is CASSTRDRLPLDEQYF. The CDR3, as DNA: TGTGCCAGTAGTACCCGGGACAGGTTACCTCTCGACGAGCAGTACTTC. The entire variable domain, with the rest obtained from reference TRBV19 and TRBJ2-7, is as follows: DGGITQSPKYLFRKEGQNVTLSCEQNLNHDAMYWYRQDPGQGLRLIYYSQIVNDFQKGDIAEGYSVSREKKESFPLTVTSAQKNPTAFYLCASSTRDRLPLDEQYFGPGTRLTVT.

The chain is built from TRBV18 and TRBJ1-1; maybe TRBD1 (5 bases). The CDR3 runs to 13 residues. Trimming removed 3 bases from V and 8 bases from J, with 13 bases in between. The germline V gene has CDR1 KGHSH and CDR2 LQKENI. The CDR3 protein is CASSPPGTSEAFF. In DNA, the CDR3 is TGTGCCAGCTCACCGCCCGGGACCAGCGAAGCTTTCTTT.

The V and J genes are TRBV11-1 and TRBJ2-7; D is unresolved. Germline CDR1 SGHAT, CDR2 FQDESV (reference sequence). This CDR3 contains 14 residues. The V gene lost 1 base and the J gene lost 7 bases, with 14 bases spanning the gap. Here the CDR3 reads CASSLERFAGEQYF. DNA of the CDR3: TGTGCCAGCAGCTTAGAGCGATTTGCCGGGGAGCAGTACTTC.

CDR3 residues: CASSYPERINTEAFF. The CDR3 DNA follows: TGTGCCAGCAGTTACCCAGAACGTATCAACACTGAAGCTTTCTTT. This chain connects TRBV6-6 to TRBJ1-1; D gene unclear. Germline CDR1 is MNHNY and CDR2 is SVGAGI (reference sequence). Trimming removed 2 bases from V and 2 bases from J, with 12 bases in between. This CDR3 has 15 amino acids.

As for this clone: Other nucleotide sequences in the sample specify the same CDR3. The chain has TRBV4-1 and TRBJ2-7; weak D call: TRBD2 (5 bases). The CDR3 has 16 amino acids. From germline, CDR1 is MGHRA and CDR2 YSYEKL. Trimming pared 0 bases from V and 2 bases from J, leaving 14 bases between. The chain's CDR3 is CASSQDGPGGPYEQYF. For the CDR3, the DNA is TGCGCCAGCAGCCAAGATGGTCCAGGAGGACCCTACGAGCAGTACTTC.

The chain's CDR3 is CASSRAVQETQYF. The CDR3 region has the DNA TGTGCCAGCAGCCGGGCAGTGCAAGAGACCCAGTACTTC. The chain carries TRBV21-1 and TRBJ2-5. TRBV21-1 is given as a pseudogene. There are 13 residues in the CDR3.

This clone appeared a few times. This chain joins TRBV6-5 and TRBJ1-1; the D is unclear. CDR3 length: 13 amino acids. CDR1 and CDR2 from the germline V gene are MNHEY and SVGAGI. V shed 5 bases and J shed 1 base, with 8 bases lying between them. CDR3: CASSPEGNTEAFF. The CDR3 nucleotides are TGTGCCAGCAGTCCAGAGGGGAACACTGAAGCTTTCTTT.

The chain employs TRBV30 and TRBJ1-3; perhaps TRBD1 as D (5 bases). Per germline, CDR1 GTSNPN and CDR2 SVGIG (reference sequence). The CDR3 extends over 12 amino acids. V lost 8 bases and J lost 7, with 15 bases in between. The CDR3: CARQAGKNTIYF. As DNA, the CDR3 is TGTGCCCGGCAGGCAGGGAAGAACACCATATATTTT.

This clone was counted between two and nine times. J is TRBJ1-4 and V is TRBV5-1; 8 bases line up with TRBD1. The CDR3 runs to 14 residues. Losses at the gene ends were 4 bases for V and 6 bases for J; bases not matched to a gene: 5. Looked up from germline, CDR1 is SGHRS and CDR2 is YFSETQ. CDR3 sequence reads: CASSPDRVDEKLFF. The CDR3 coding sequence is TGCGCCAGCAGCCCGGACAGGGTTGATGAAAAACTGTTTTTT.

This clone was seen just once. The V and J genes are TRBV25-1 and TRBJ2-7; no clear D. CDR1 and CDR2 from the germline V gene are MGHDK and SYGVNS. The CDR3 sequence is 13 residues long. Between the trimmed V and J ends, which lost 1 base and 5 bases, there was a span of 9 bases. The CDR3 loop reads CASSESFGDEQYF. The CDR3 nucleotides are TGTGCCAGCAGTGAATCTTTTGGGGACGAGCAGTACTTC.

The chain couples TRBV27 to TRBJ2-7; 8 nucleotides match TRBD2. V lost 5 bases and J lost 6; bases outside the gene matches: 12. CDR3 size: 15 residues. Germline values: CDR1 MNHEY, CDR2 SMNVEV (reference sequence). The CDR3 coding sequence is TGTGCCAGCAGTCCCACGGTTAGCGGGATAATCGAGCAGTACTTC. It translates to CASSPTVSGIIEQYF.

The chain is built from TRBV7-2 and TRBJ2-7; tentatively, D is TRBD2 (5 bases). Germline V gives CDR1 SGHTA, CDR2 FQGNSA. This CDR3 has 16 amino acids. The V and J ends lost 5 bases and 0 bases respectively, with 17 bases between them. CDR3 in amino acids: CASSRSAGPSSYEQYF. The CDR3 DNA sequence: TGTGCCAGCAGCCGATCTGCGGGCCCCAGCTCCTACGAGCAGTACTTC.

The chain recombines TRBV27 with TRBJ1-1, with TRBD1 as a possible D gene (5 bases). Germline V gives CDR1 MNHEY, CDR2 SMNVEV (reference sequence). The V gene lost 5 bases and the J gene lost 3 bases, with 25 bases spanning the gap. The CDR3 loop spans 18 amino acids. The DNA for the CDR3 is TGTGCCAGCAGTCTACATTGGACACACCCCGCTATATACACTGAAGCTTTCTTT. It codes for CASSLHWTHPAIYTEAFF.

The genes are TRBV5-1 and TRBJ2-1; D not resolved. In germline, CDR1 is SGHRS, CDR2 YFSETQ. This CDR3 has 13 amino acids. With 0 bases removed from V and 6 bases from J, the gap between germline ends came to 7 bases. CDR3: CASSLDGFNEQFF. For the CDR3, the DNA is TGCGCCAGCAGCTTGGACGGGTTCAATGAGCAGTTCTTC.

The chain carries TRBV20-1 and TRBJ1-4; D not certain. Looked up from germline, CDR1 is DFQATT and CDR2 is SNEGSKA (reference sequence). This CDR3 region has 10 residues. The V gene lost 5 bases and the J gene lost 8 bases, with 6 bases spanning the gap. DNA of the CDR3: TGCAGTGCTCTGGAGGAAAAACTGTTTTTT. This translates into CSALEEKLFF.

The V and J genes are TRBV29-1 and TRBJ2-1; 8 bases are shared with TRBD2. This CDR3 contains 15 residues. The ends lost 2 bases at V and 5 bases at J; junction bases unmatched: 8. CDR1 SQVTM and CDR2 ANQGSEA come from the germline V gene. The CDR3 region is CSVERIGRGDNEQFF. For the CDR3, the DNA is TGCAGCGTTGAAAGGATCGGGAGGGGGGACAATGAGCAGTTCTTC.

The chain employs TRBV7-9 and TRBJ1-3; 8 nucleotides line up with TRBD1. Germline values: CDR1 SEHNR, CDR2 FQNEAQ (reference sequence). The CDR3 runs to 15 residues. V lost 2 bases, J lost 8 bases, and 8 bases stayed unmatched. CDR3 nucleotides: TGTGCCAGCAGCTTAATGGACAGGGAACTGGACACCATATATTTT. Amino acid sequence: CASSLMDRELDTIYF.

This clone turned up a few times. The chain employs TRBV4-2 and TRBJ1-3; D unresolved. V lost 0 bases and J 0 bases, leaving 3 bases between the germline ends. CDR1 and CDR2 (germline): LGHNA, YNFKEQ. The CDR3 has 14 residues. The CDR3: CASSQDNSGNTIYF. CDR3 in DNA: TGTGCCAGCAGCCAAGATAACTCTGGAAACACCATATATTTT.

The chain combines TRBV7-2 with TRBJ2-3, with 9 bases that match TRBD2. J gave up 2 bases and V 5 bases, and 8 bases lay outside the gene matches. CDR3 length equals 16 residues. Germline CDR1 and CDR2: SGHTA and FQGNSA. In DNA, the CDR3 is TGTGCCAGCAGCGGAGGTAGCGGGAGATTCACAGATACGCAGTATTTT. Its protein is CASSGGSGRFTDTQYF. The variable domain in full, completed from reference TRBV7-2 and TRBJ2-3, reads GAGVSQSPSNKVTEKGKDVELRCDPISGHTALYWYRQSLGQGLEFLIYFQGNSAPDKSGLPSDRFSAERTGGSVSTLTIQRTQQEDSAVYLCASSGGSGRFTDTQYFGPGTRLTVL.

The rearrangement uses TRBV28 and TRBJ1-1; 9 bases line up with TRBD1. The CDR3 has 12 amino acids. The J segment lost 4 bases and the V segment lost 10 bases, leaving 4 bases of the junction unmatched. CDR1 and CDR2 (germline): MDHEN, SYDVKM. This CDR3 is CATGQGFTEAFF. The CDR3 bases are TGTGCCACCGGACAGGGGTTCACTGAAGCTTTCTTT.